This entry lists 26 T cell receptor beta chains sequenced from one sample in a study of cytotoxic CD8 clonotypes in ibrutinib-treated CLL. Profiled with immunoSEQ multiplex PCR; TCRdb holds only in-frame clones, not every one. The sample has around 300,000 clones; 80% are singletons. This specimen consisted of PBMCs, obtained before ibrutinib treatment. Every receptor here comes from a human donor with chronic lymphocytic leukemia.

The chain recombines TRBV12-5 with TRBJ2-3; D remains unclear. The germline CDR1 and CDR2 sequences are LGHNT and FRNRAP. V shed 1 base and J shed 1 base, with 9 bases lying between them. The CDR3 runs to 15 residues. The CDR3 DNA is TGTGCTAGTGGTTTGGGGCTAGTGGGCACAGATACGCAGTATTTT. Its translation is CASGLGLVGTDTQYF.

The gene calls are TRBV19 and TRBJ1-2; a weak D match, TRBD1 (5 bases). V lost 5 bases to trimming and J lost 4 bases, with 14 bases between them. CDR3 length: 14 residues. Germline V gene lookup returns CDR1 LNHDA and CDR2 SQIVND (reference sequence). CDR3 nucleotides: TGTGCCAGTAGTCTCCCGGGGGTTGGCTATGGCTACACCTTC. This codes for CASSLPGVGYGYTF. The complete variable domain, with remaining parts taken from reference TRBV19 and TRBJ1-2, reads DGGITQSPKYLFRKEGQNVTLSCEQNLNHDAMYWYRQDPGQGLRLIYYSQIVNDFQKGDIAEGYSVSREKKESFPLTVTSAQKNPTAFYLCASSLPGVGYGYTFGSGTRLTVV.

The chain joins TRBV29-1 to TRBJ1-2; D is unclear. Germline CDR1 reads SQVTM; CDR2 reads ANQGSEA. The CDR3 consists of 14 residues. V was clipped by 0 bases and J by 8 bases, with 16 bases between them. CDR3 sequence (DNA): TGCAGCGTTGAAGAGGGCTCTCGGGGAAAGGGCTACACCTTC. Translated: CSVEEGSRGKGYTF.

J is TRBJ1-2 and V is TRBV5-1; D is unresolved. V lost 0 bases, J lost 13 bases, and 13 bases lay in between. The V gene's germline CDR1 is SGHRS and CDR2 YFSETQ. This CDR3 contains 12 residues. The CDR3 loop reads CASSLAGLPPTF. The CDR3 DNA reads TGCGCCAGCAGCTTGGCCGGTCTCCCTCCCACCTTC. Variable domain in full (rest from reference TRBV5-1 and TRBJ1-2): KAGVTQTPRYLIKTRGQQVTLSCSPISGHRSVSWYQQTPGQGLQFLFEYFSETQRNKGNFPGRFSGRQFSNSRSEMNVSTLELGDSALYLCASSLAGLPPTFGSGTRLTVV.

Only a few counts were recorded for this clone. This chain connects TRBV4-3 to TRBJ2-1, with 7 bases aligning to TRBD2. J lost 11 bases, V lost 4 bases, and 11 bases had no gene match. The CDR3 contains 14 residues. Germline lookup yields CDR1 LGHNA and CDR2 YSLEER. Written as DNA, the CDR3 is TGCGCCAGCAGCCCCGATCTTCTAGCGGCAAAGCAGTTCTTC. As protein: CASSPDLLAAKQFF.

This clone occurred once. The V gene is TRBV6-1, the J gene TRBJ1-5; D gene unclear. Trimming stripped 3 bases from V and 9 bases from J, with 6 bases between. CDR3 size: 11 residues. Germline CDR1 MNHNS, CDR2 SASEGT. For the CDR3, the DNA is TGTGCCAGCAGTGACTTAGGGCCCCAGCATTTT. Translated: CASSDLGPQHF.

The chain carries TRBV6-5 and TRBJ2-7, with 10 bases aligning to TRBD1. CDR3 length equals 16 residues. With V trimmed by 0 bases and J by 4 bases, 6 bases remained unmatched. The germline V gene encodes CDR1 MNHEY and CDR2 SVGAGI. The CDR3 nucleotides read TGTGCCAGCAGTTACTCGGGGGACAGGGGCCCTTACGAGCAGTACTTC. It is translated as CASSYSGDRGPYEQYF.

The J gene is TRBJ2-5, the V gene TRBV11-2; 9 bases line up with TRBD2. J was trimmed by 5 bases and V by 7 bases; bases with no gene match: 20. Per the germline V gene, CDR1 is SGHAT and CDR2 is FQNNGV. This CDR3 is built from 18 residues. The CDR3, as DNA: TGTGCCAGCAACCTAGGGGGGTCGACTAGCGGCCTGGATGAGACCCAGTACTTC. Residues: CASNLGGSTSGLDETQYF.

This clone occurred a few times. V usage is TRBV27 and J usage is TRBJ1-5; tentatively, D is TRBD1 (5 bases). The CDR3 is 16 residues long. With 4 bases removed from V and 0 bases from J, the gap between germline ends came to 13 bases. CDR1 and CDR2 (germline): MNHEY, SMNVEV (reference sequence). This CDR3 reads CASSSTGTDSNQPQHF. CDR3 nucleotides: TGTGCCAGCAGTTCGACGGGGACCGATAGCAATCAGCCCCAGCATTTT.

The rearrangement joins TRBV9 to TRBJ2-1; the D call may be TRBD1 or TRBD2 (5 bases each). The germline gives CDR1 SGDLS, CDR2 YYNGEE. This CDR3 has 14 residues. The germline V and J ends were trimmed by 5 bases and 4 bases, with 13 bases remaining between them. As DNA, the CDR3 is TGTGCCAGCAGGGAAGGGACCAGATACAATGAGCAGTTCTTC. Its translation: CASREGTRYNEQFF.

V gene TRBV14 combines with J gene TRBJ2-1, with TRBD2 matching 7 bases. There are 16 residues in the CDR3. J was trimmed by 3 bases and V by 3 bases; bases with no gene match: 8. Germline V gene lookup returns CDR1 SGHDN and CDR2 FVKESK. CDR3 sequence (DNA): TGTGCCAGCAGCCACGGGGGGAAGGGAGTCTACAATGAGCAGTTCTTC. It is translated as CASSHGGKGVYNEQFF.

The V gene is TRBV7-6, the J gene TRBJ2-7, with TRBD2 matching over 7 bases. V was clipped by 2 bases and J by 0 bases; unmatched bases: 7. Germline V lookup: CDR1 SGHVS, CDR2 FNYEAQ. The CDR3 runs to 16 residues. This CDR3 is CASSLSSGGGSYEQYF. CDR3 sequence (DNA): TGTGCCAGCAGCTTATCATCGGGGGGAGGCTCCTACGAGCAGTACTTC.

The genes are TRBV27 and TRBJ1-2; 9 nucleotides match TRBD1. This CDR3 comprises 15 residues. V shed 2 bases, J shed 3 bases, and the junction held 4 bases outside the gene matches. Germline values: CDR1 MNHEY, CDR2 SMNVEV (reference sequence). The CDR3, as DNA: TGTGCCAGCAGTTTAGCGGGACAGGGACACTATGGCTACACCTTC. The encoded protein is CASSLAGQGHYGYTF.

The rearrangement links TRBV5-7 to TRBJ2-1, with D perhaps TRBD2 (5 bases). TRBV5-7 is flagged as an ORF with uncertain function. CDR3 length: 13 amino acids. V dropped 1 base and J dropped 8 bases, with 10 bases sitting between them. CDR3 loop: CASSLYAGYEQFF. The DNA for the CDR3 is TGTGCCAGCAGCTTGTATGCGGGCTATGAGCAGTTCTTC.

V gene TRBV19 combines with J gene TRBJ1-2; 8 nucleotides line up with TRBD1. Germline trimming cut 6 bases from V and 3 bases from J; bases unmatched to any gene: 15. The CDR3 extends over 17 amino acids. CDR1 and CDR2 from the germline V gene are LNHDA and SQIVND (reference sequence). CDR3 sequence: CASRARGQGITDYGYTF. The CDR3, as DNA: TGTGCCAGTAGGGCCCGCGGACAGGGCATAACCGACTATGGCTACACCTTC.

DNA for the CDR3: TGCGCCAGCAGTGATAGCACCCCGAACACTGAAGCTTTCTTT. Translating it yields CASSDSTPNTEAFF. V is TRBV10-1 and J is TRBJ1-1, with D hard to call. CDR3 size: 14 residues. Trimming took 3 bases from V and 1 from J, leaving 9 bases between them. CDR1 is WNHNN, CDR2 SYGVQD, per germline (reference sequence).

The gene calls are TRBV5-5 and TRBJ2-7; D is unresolved. The CDR3 contains 17 residues. Germline lookup yields CDR1 SGHKS and CDR2 YYEKEE (reference sequence). Trimming left V 0 bases short and J 4 bases short, with 20 bases between. CDR3 DNA: TGTGCCAGCAGCTTGGCCTCCAGAGGTGGGATTATTTACGAGCAGTACTTC. This encodes CASSLASRGGIIYEQYF. Full variable domain (remainder filled in from reference TRBV5-5 and TRBJ2-7): DAGVTQSPTHLIKTRGQQVTLRCSPISGHKSVSWYQQVLGQGPQFIFQYYEKEERGRGNFPDRFSARQFPNYSSELNVNALLLGDSALYLCASSLASRGGIIYEQYFGPGTRLTVT.

The rearrangement joins TRBV4-3 to TRBJ2-1; D not resolved. V was cut by 4 bases and J by 0 bases, with 10 bases left in between. Germline V lookup: CDR1 LGHNA, CDR2 YSLEER. This CDR3 contains 15 residues. The CDR3 DNA reads TGCGCCAGCAGCCTCGAGACGAGCTCCTACAATGAGCAGTTCTTC. It yields the protein CASSLETSSYNEQFF.

This clone has just one count. The rearrangement links TRBV15 to TRBJ2-5, with D possibly TRBD2 on 5 matching bases. The V gene's germline CDR1 is LNHNV and CDR2 YYDKDF (reference sequence). V lost 1 base and J lost 5, with 14 bases in between. The CDR3 is 15 residues long. The CDR3 bases are TGTGCCACCAGCAGAGGGGCCGGGGTGTTGGAGACCCAGTACTTC. The encoded protein is CATSRGAGVLETQYF.

The V call is TRBV6-5, the J call TRBJ2-7, with 7 bases matching TRBD1. The CDR3 spans 13 residues. V dropped 0 bases and J dropped 5; count of bases not matched to a gene: 1. CDR1 and CDR2 (germline): MNHEY, SVGAGI. This chain's CDR3 is CASSYSTGNEQYF. CDR3 sequence (DNA): TGTGCCAGCAGTTACTCGACAGGGAACGAGCAGTACTTC.

The V gene is TRBV2, the J gene TRBJ1-2; D ambiguous. The germline V and J ends were trimmed by 11 bases and 4 bases, with 14 bases remaining between them. Germline CDR1 and CDR2: SNHLY and FYNNEI. The CDR3 is 12 residues long. DNA for the CDR3: TGTGCCGATCTTGGAACAGTCTATGGCTACACCTTC. The encoded protein is CADLGTVYGYTF.

The table lists this clone with a few counts. The chain employs TRBV4-2 and TRBJ2-1, with D possibly TRBD2 on 6 matching bases. CDR3 size: 14 residues. Deletions cut 4 bases from V and 5 bases from J, with 12 bases between. The V gene's germline CDR1 is LGHNA and CDR2 YNFKEQ. Here the CDR3 DNA reads TGTGCCAGCAGCCGGGGGACTGCTCACAATGAGCAGTTCTTC. Translating gives CASSRGTAHNEQFF.

The V call is TRBV4-2, the J call TRBJ1-2; 8 nucleotides agree with TRBD1. The CDR3 is 15 residues long. In germline, CDR1 is LGHNA, CDR2 YNFKEQ. Trimming at V came to 0 bases and at J to 5 bases, leaving 5 bases not matched to a gene. This CDR3 is CASSQDHGQGYGYTF. The CDR3, as DNA: TGTGCCAGCAGCCAAGATCACGGACAGGGTTATGGCTACACCTTC.

Only a few counts were recorded for this clone. The genes are TRBV7-8 and TRBJ2-3, with D unresolved. The CDR3 runs to 14 residues. Germline CDR1 and CDR2: SGHVS and FQNEAQ. Trimming pared 1 base from V and 3 bases from J, leaving 8 bases between. The CDR3 bases are TGTGCCAGCAGCTTAGTTCGGTCGACAGATACGCAGTATTTT. Translated: CASSLVRSTDTQYF. Full variable domain (rest looked up from reference TRBV7-8 and TRBJ2-3): GAGVSQSPRYKVAKRGQDVALRCDPISGHVSLFWYQQALGQGPEFLTYFQNEAQLDKSGLPSDRFFAERPEGSVSTLKIQRTQQEDSAVYLCASSLVRSTDTQYFGPGTRLTVL.

The V gene is TRBV11-2, the J gene TRBJ2-1, with D possibly TRBD1 on 5 matching bases. This CDR3 has 14 amino acids. Germline lookup yields CDR1 SGHAT and CDR2 FQNNGV. V lost 5 bases, J lost 5 bases, and 13 bases lay in between. The DNA for the CDR3 is TGTGCCAGCAGCCGAACAGGATTGAACAATGAGCAGTTCTTC. Translated, it gives CASSRTGLNNEQFF. The complete variable domain, with remaining parts taken from reference TRBV11-2 and TRBJ2-1, reads EAGVAQSPRYKIIEKRQSVAFWCNPISGHATLYWYQQILGQGPKLLIQFQNNGVVDDSQLPKDRFSAERLKGVDSTLKIQPAKLEDSAVYLCASSRTGLNNEQFFGPGTRLTVL.

To note about this clone: At one end the junction does not follow the germline gene, possibly because of a read error. The genes are TRBV6-1 and TRBJ1-1, with TRBD1 as a possible D gene (6 bases). This CDR3 has 14 residues. Germline lookup yields CDR1 MNHNS and CDR2 SASEGT. The CDR3 region is CGSTGGGAWTEAFF. Here the CDR3 DNA reads TGTGGCAGCACCGGCGGGGGGGCATGGACTGAAGCTTTCTTT.